One and the same sample provided the 10 T cell receptor beta chains below, sequenced in a study of T-cell memory formation after mild COVID-19. From the 5' RACE reads, TCRdb called clonotypes with MiXCR, one entry per CDR3 protein. Of approximately 46,000 distinct CDR3 sequences detected, approximately 7% appear once; the ten largest clones hold 0.6% to 1%. The sequenced sample was PBMCs or a T cell subset sorted from them (not recorded which). The receptors derive from an adult who had mild COVID-19 (a few samples of this study predate the infection). Cell type and time point are not known.

The J gene is TRBJ1-2, the V gene TRBV30, with D uncertain. V was pared by 3 bases and J by 8 bases, with 10 bases between. There are 11 residues in the CDR3. Germline assignment: CDR1 GTSNPN and CDR2 SVGIG (reference sequence). The CDR3 protein is CAWSPLVGYTF. The CDR3, as DNA: TGTGCCTGGAGCCCTTTGGTAGGCTACACCTTC.

This clonotype was picked up a small number of times. The chain employs TRBV27 and TRBJ1-5; 7 nucleotides agree with TRBD1. The CDR3 contains 13 residues. J was trimmed by 5 bases and V by 3 bases; bases with no gene match: 1. Looked up from germline, CDR1 is MNHEY and CDR2 is SMNVEV (reference sequence). CDR3 sequence: CASSLTGHQPQHF. CDR3 DNA: TGTGCCAGCAGTTTGACAGGGCATCAGCCCCAGCATTTT.

As to this clonotype: A much larger clone is a single base away; this may be a read error. V and J are TRBV20-1 and TRBJ1-5; D is possibly TRBD1 (5 bases). The germline V and J ends were trimmed by 5 bases and 2 bases, with 13 bases remaining between them. This CDR3 contains 14 residues. Germline V gene data show CDR1 as DFQATT and CDR2 as SNEGSKA (reference sequence). The CDR3 protein is CSAGRATGNQPQHF. Here the CDR3 DNA reads TGCAGTGCTGGCAGGGCGACGGGCAATCAGCCCCAGCATTTT.

This clonotype was observed many times. The J gene is TRBJ2-3, the V gene TRBV7-2; a possible D gene is TRBD2 (5 bases). Deletions cut 5 bases from V and 5 bases from J, with 11 bases between. Germline assignment: CDR1 SGHTA and CDR2 FQGNSA. The CDR3 extends over 13 amino acids. CDR3 coding DNA: TGTGCCAGCAGCCCGCGGACTGGAGATACGCAGTATTTT. The encoded protein is CASSPRTGDTQYF.

The V and J genes are TRBV7-9 and TRBJ1-2; TRBD1 is a possible D gene (5 bases). The V end was cut by 4 bases, the J end by 5 bases, with 8 bases between. Germline assignment: CDR1 SEHNR and CDR2 FQNEAQ (reference sequence). CDR3 size: 12 residues. CDR3 bases: TGTGCCAGCAGCTCAGGGAGTTATGGCTACACCTTC. Translated, it gives CASSSGSYGYTF.

At least ten counts were recorded for this clonotype. The chain uses TRBV12-3 or TRBV12-4 and TRBJ2-1; D gene uncertain. Trimming stripped 8 bases from V and 5 bases from J, with 13 bases between. The CDR3 has 13 amino acids. CDR3 coding DNA: TGTGCCAGCGGCGGAAAAAAGGACAATGAGCAGTTCTTC. Encoded protein: CASGGKKDNEQFF.

This clonotype was observed many times. The chain joins TRBV12-3 or TRBV12-4 to TRBJ2-7; 9 positions agree with TRBD2. Trimming took 6 bases from V and 6 from J; bases not matched to a gene: 9. This CDR3 contains 14 residues. CDR3 DNA sequence: TGTGCCAGCAGCCGACTAGCGGTTCTAAGCGAGCAGTACTTC. Its protein is CASSRLAVLSEQYF.

This clonotype has a count of ten or more. The chain links TRBV4-2 to TRBJ2-6; 9 bases agree with TRBD2. Germline-derived CDR1 and CDR2 are LGHNA and YNFKEQ. This CDR3 is built from 18 residues. V was clipped by 4 bases and J by 2 bases; unmatched bases: 9. The CDR3 DNA follows: TGTGCCAGCAGCCTCGAACCGGGACTAGCTACTGGGGCCAACGTCCTGACTTTC. As protein: CASSLEPGLATGANVLTF.

This clonotype appeared many times. V usage is TRBV4-1 and J usage is TRBJ2-7, with D uncertain. Trimming shortened V by 1 base and J by 0 bases, and 7 bases separated the two germline ends. Germline V gene lookup returns CDR1 MGHRA and CDR2 YSYEKL. The CDR3 totals 14 residues. The CDR3 coding sequence is TGCGCCAGCAGCCAAGTCTACACCTCCTACGAGCAGTACTTC. Its translation is CASSQVYTSYEQYF.

This clonotype showed up many times. The chain joins TRBV6-2 or TRBV6-3 to TRBJ2-2, with TRBD1 matching 8 bases. The ends lost 5 bases at V and 3 bases at J; junction bases unmatched: 8. The length of the CDR3 is 16 residues. Per germline, CDR1 MNHEY and CDR2 SVGEGT. CDR3 sequence reads: CASSPGGVPYTGELFF. The CDR3 bases are TGTGCCAGCAGTCCAGGGGGCGTCCCTTACACCGGGGAGCTGTTTTTT.